The text below deals with one T cell receptor beta chain. Its binding antigen is unknown. Base quality data are lacking; no much larger clone is found one base away. The CDR3 runs 13 amino acids, cysteine and phenylalanine included. This entry keeps only the CDR3 DNA: 39 bases, framed from base 1. Per the germline V gene, MDHEN is the CDR1 and SYDVKM is the CDR2. Between the V and J ends, shortened by 5 bases and 4 bases respectively, the junction contains 12 bases. The CDR3 regions of human TCRbeta chains were analyzed by immunosequencing. The study's own analysis went as follows. TCRs in the repertoires were compared against a reference library of SARS-CoV-2-specific TCRs that had been generated with the MIRA antigen-specificity platform. Breadth meant the fraction of unique TCRs that were SARS-CoV-2-associated, whereas depth meant the fraction of total T cells that were SARS-CoV-2-associated. Each spike-specific TCR was assigned to its reactive spike region and to a CD4 or CD8 class using the MIRA data. Log10-transformed breadth and depth values were compared by one-way ANOVA with Sidak's multiple comparisons tests. In TCRdb, the immuneACCESS table is reduced to in-frame sequences with V and J assigned. These tables do not hold every clone; where another copy was compared, an unresolved V gene accounts for under half, and the others remain unexplained. D and trimming come from the DNA, and the V and J calls and clone size come from that table. The sample yields around 200,000 clones; 94% were counted once. Roughly 1.7% of the sample rests with the top ten.

This entry belongs to a study of T cell responses to AZD1222 COVID-19 vaccine (dated by TCRdb to the early 2020s). In the study overall: A total of about 230 trial participants underwent TCR sequencing, of whom 207 received two doses of AZD1222 and about 25 received two doses of the MenACWY control vaccine. Enrollment into the trials was organized by age into subgroups of 18-55, 56-69 and 70-plus years, and those subgroups contained roughly 160, 29 and 62 TCR-sequenced participants, respectively. The study at large found these results: A significant rise in spike-specific TCR breadth and depth was observed after two AZD1222 doses relative to day 0 and relative to MenACWY recipients. Participants were mostly white British, with more females than males. The authors suggested clonal diversity may have been underestimated. Epitopes outside the regions mutated in the B.1.351 and B.1.1.7 variants were reportedly recognized by nearly half of the unique spike-specific TCRs. The vaccine-associated CD4 TCRs covered the entire spike protein, and the dominant responses fell in regions 160-218 and 743-854. Conclusions about previously exposed vaccinees are limited because only a handful of AZD1222 recipients were SARS-CoV-2 seropositive at baseline. No day 14 peak-response samples were available, so repertoires were characterized only after the peak T cell response. The 56-69-year group was small, and its depth increase did not reach significance, likely because of low power.

This specimen's time point label, per the study, means: about 28 days (+/-7) after the second vaccine dose. AZD1222 recipients whose second dose came at about 4 weeks and those whose second dose came at about 12 weeks were combined into one group, since spike-specific TCR depth and breadth did not differ between the two schedules. Samples from vaccinated people were obtained from the UK trials COV001 and COV002, which included a single-blind randomized controlled phase 2/3 trial of AZD1222 (ChAdOx1 nCoV-19) in healthy adults. For TCRbeta chain sequencing, PBMC samples from trial participants were taken at day 0 and at day 28 after the second dose.

Sequenced material: peripheral blood, taken 28 days after the second AZD1222 dose. The receptor chain draws on TRBV28 and TRBJ2-7; the D gene cannot be named for sure. The clonotype originates from an adult who received the AZD1222 COVID-19 vaccine. The CDR3 in this case is CASSPFRAYEQYF. DNA sequence: TGTGCCAGCAGTCCATTCCGTGCGTACGAGCAGTACTTC.